The 3 T cell receptor beta chains reported below all come from one sample, sequenced in a study of T and B cells in COVID-19 patients. From blood, about 240-550 ng of genomic DNA served as TRB template. BIOMED2 TRB-A/B primer pools were used in multiplex TRB PCR. TCRdb called the multiplex PCR reads again in MiXCR, with one record for every CDR3 protein. Of fewer than 20,000 distinct CDR3 sequences listed, just over 35% are singletons. Sequenced sample: blood. The receptors here all came from a human donor with active COVID-19.

Written as DNA, the CDR3 is TGTGCCAGCAGCAAAGGGGACGGAATCAATCAGCCCCAGCATTTT. Its translation: CASSKGDGINQPQHF. The chain has TRBV7-9 and TRBJ1-5, with D possibly being TRBD1 (5 bases). This CDR3 comprises 15 residues. V was clipped by 5 bases and J by 3 bases, with 14 bases between them. The V gene's germline CDR1 is SEHNR and CDR2 FQNEAQ (reference sequence). Supplemented by reference TRBV7-9 and TRBJ1-5, the full variable domain reads DTGVSQNPRHKITKRGQNVTFRCDPISEHNRLYWYRQTLGQGPEFLTYFQNEAQLEKSRLLSDRFSAERPKGSFSTLEIQRTEQGDSAMYLCASSKGDGINQPQHFGDGTRLSIL.

The V gene is TRBV6-2 or TRBV6-3, the J gene TRBJ2-7, with D unclear. Germline V gene sequence: CDR1 MNHEY, CDR2 SVGEGT. The CDR3 is 12 residues long. With 8 bases removed from V and 7 bases from J, the gap between germline ends came to 15 bases. The CDR3 reads CASGPWRSEQYV. In DNA, the CDR3 is TGTGCCAGCGGACCCTGGAGATCTGAGCAGTACGTC.

J is TRBJ2-7 and V is TRBV6-5; 7 positions agree with TRBD1. The ends lost 7 bases at V and 4 bases at J; junction bases unmatched: 13. The CDR3 totals 15 residues. CDR1 MNHEY and CDR2 SVGAGI come from the germline V gene. CDR3 sequence: CASTPFDRVPYEQYV. The CDR3 coding sequence is TGTGCCAGCACCCCCTTTGACAGGGTTCCATACGAGCAGTACGTC.